This TCR beta chain is from a study of breast tumors, draining lymph nodes, adjacent tissues listed by TCRdb under 2016. Looking at the study overall: The study compared TCR beta repertoires across tumor, adjacent nontumor tissue and axillary lymph nodes from breast cancer patients. In human breast cancer, the study set out to evaluate how tumor, surrounding tissue and draining lymph node repertoires relate to one another and whether T cells may move between these sites. What the research found in general, with its limitations: Tumor T-cell repertoires showed less diversity than lymph node repertoires and more diversity than nontumor tissue repertoires, and tumor T-cell repertoires showed preferential V and J gene usage. The similarity between tumor and nontumor tissue repertoires was significantly greater in luminal-like breast cancer than in basal-like breast cancer. The data were considered consistent with most tumor T cells being derived from the lymph node and subsequently expanding within tumor tissue. The conclusion that tumor T cells originate in lymph nodes was framed as consistent with a hypothesis rather than directly demonstrated.

The lymph node samples were taken from the axillary draining lymph nodes of breast cancer patients. From the germline V gene, CDR1 is SGHRS and CDR2 is YFSETQ. CDR3 length: 12 amino acids, cysteine to phenylalanine. This entry keeps only the CDR3 DNA: 36 bases, framed from base 1. Instrument used: Illumina HiSeq 2000. Multiplex PCR amplification was used to generate the TCR beta chain libraries. The amplified TCR beta chain products were analyzed by high-throughput sequencing. TCRdb handled the public reads itself, with Q25 trimming in fastp and clone calling in MiXCR, and kept productive beta chains. Rows merge per CDR3 protein into single entries with the most common DNA and genes. This sample lists about 89,000 distinct CDR3 sequences; around 30% were detected once. The ten largest make up 8% to 9% of the sample. This clonotype was counted many times. Its target antigen remains unknown. This may arise from a read error, as a much more abundant clone is one base away.

In this chain, TRBV5-1 is recombined with TRBJ1-5, with the D segment identity uncertain. The TCR comes from a female donor with breast cancer. Some clones in this sample may be carry-over from other donors' samples. The sample comprised axillary lymph node tissue. The nucleotides are TGCGCCAGCAGCTTGGAGGGCGACCCCCACCATTTT. Translated, this is CASSLEGDPHHF.